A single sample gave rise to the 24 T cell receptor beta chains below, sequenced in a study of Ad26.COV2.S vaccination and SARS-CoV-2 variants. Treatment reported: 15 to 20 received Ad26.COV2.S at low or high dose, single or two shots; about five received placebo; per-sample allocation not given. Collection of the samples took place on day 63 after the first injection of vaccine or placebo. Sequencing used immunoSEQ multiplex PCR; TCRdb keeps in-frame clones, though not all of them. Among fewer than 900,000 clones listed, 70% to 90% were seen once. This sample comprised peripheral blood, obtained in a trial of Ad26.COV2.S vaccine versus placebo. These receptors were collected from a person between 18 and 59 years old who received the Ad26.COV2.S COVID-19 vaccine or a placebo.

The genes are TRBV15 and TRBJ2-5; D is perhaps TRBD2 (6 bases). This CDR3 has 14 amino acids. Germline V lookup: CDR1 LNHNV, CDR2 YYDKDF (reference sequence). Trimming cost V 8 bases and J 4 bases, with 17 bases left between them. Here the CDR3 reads CATLLEGGGETQYF. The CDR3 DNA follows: TGTGCCACCCTCCTCGAGGGAGGAGGAGAGACCCAGTACTTC.

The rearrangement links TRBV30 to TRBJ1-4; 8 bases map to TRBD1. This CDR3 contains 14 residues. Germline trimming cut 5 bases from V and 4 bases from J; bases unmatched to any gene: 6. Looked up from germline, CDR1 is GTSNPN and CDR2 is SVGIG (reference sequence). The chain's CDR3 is CAWGIRGLNEKLFF. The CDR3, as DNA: TGTGCCTGGGGTATCAGGGGGCTTAATGAAAAACTGTTTTTT.

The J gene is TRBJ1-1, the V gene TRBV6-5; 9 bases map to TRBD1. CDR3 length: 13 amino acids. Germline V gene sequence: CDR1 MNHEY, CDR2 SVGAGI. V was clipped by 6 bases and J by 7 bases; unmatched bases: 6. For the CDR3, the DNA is TGTGCCAGCAGCCAAGGACAGGGGCTTGAAGCTTTCTTT. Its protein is CASSQGQGLEAFF.

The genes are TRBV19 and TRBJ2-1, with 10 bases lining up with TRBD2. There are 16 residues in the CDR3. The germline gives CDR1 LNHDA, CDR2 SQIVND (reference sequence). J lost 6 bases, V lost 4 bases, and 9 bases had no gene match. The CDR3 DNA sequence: TGTGCCAGTAGTACCAGCGGGGGGGTATTAGTCAATGAGCAGTTCTTC. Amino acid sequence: CASSTSGGVLVNEQFF. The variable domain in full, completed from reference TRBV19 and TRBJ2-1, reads DGGITQSPKYLFRKEGQNVTLSCEQNLNHDAMYWYRQDPGQGLRLIYYSQIVNDFQKGDIAEGYSVSREKKESFPLTVTSAQKNPTAFYLCASSTSGGVLVNEQFFGPGTRLTVL.

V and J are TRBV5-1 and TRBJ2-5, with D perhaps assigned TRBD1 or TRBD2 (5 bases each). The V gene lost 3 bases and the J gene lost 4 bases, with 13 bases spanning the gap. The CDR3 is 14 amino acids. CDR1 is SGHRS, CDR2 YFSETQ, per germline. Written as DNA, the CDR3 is TGCGCCAGCAGCTCCCCTGGGGGACGAGAGACCCAGTACTTC. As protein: CASSSPGGRETQYF.

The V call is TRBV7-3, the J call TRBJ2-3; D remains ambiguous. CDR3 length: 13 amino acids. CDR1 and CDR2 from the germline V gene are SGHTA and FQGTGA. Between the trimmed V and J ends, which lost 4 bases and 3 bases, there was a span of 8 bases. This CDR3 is CASSSPQTDTQYF. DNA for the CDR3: TGTGCCAGCAGCTCCCCGCAGACAGATACGCAGTATTTT.

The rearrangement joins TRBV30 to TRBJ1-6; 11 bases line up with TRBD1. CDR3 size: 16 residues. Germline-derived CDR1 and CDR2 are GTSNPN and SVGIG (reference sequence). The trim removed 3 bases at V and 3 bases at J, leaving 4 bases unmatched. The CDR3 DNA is TGTGCCTGGAGCGGGACAGGGGGTGGCTATAATTCACCCCTCCACTTT. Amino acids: CAWSGTGGGYNSPLHF.

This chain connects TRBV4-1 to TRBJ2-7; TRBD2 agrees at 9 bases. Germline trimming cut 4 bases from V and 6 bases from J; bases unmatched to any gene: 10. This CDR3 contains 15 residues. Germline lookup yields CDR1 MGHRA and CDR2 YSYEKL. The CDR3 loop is CASSPQAGGLGEQYF. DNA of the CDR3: TGCGCCAGCAGCCCCCAGGCGGGGGGGCTCGGCGAGCAGTACTTC.

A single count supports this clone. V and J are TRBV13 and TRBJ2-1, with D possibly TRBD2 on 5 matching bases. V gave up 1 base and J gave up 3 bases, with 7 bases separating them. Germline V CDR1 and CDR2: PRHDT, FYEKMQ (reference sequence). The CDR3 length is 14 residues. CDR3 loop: CASSLAGNYNEQFF. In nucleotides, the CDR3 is TGTGCCAGCAGCTTAGCGGGAAACTACAATGAGCAGTTCTTC.

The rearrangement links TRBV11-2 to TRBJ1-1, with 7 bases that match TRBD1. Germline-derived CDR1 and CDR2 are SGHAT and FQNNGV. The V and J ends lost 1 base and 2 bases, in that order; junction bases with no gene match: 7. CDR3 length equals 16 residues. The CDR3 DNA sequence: TGTGCCAGCAGCTTAGCCACAGGGGCGGGAAACACTGAAGCTTTCTTT. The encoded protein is CASSLATGAGNTEAFF.

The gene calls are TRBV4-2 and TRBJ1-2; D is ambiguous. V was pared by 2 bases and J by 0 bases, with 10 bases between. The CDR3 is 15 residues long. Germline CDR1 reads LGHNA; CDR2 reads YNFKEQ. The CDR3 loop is CASSQPDISNYGYTF. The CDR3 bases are TGTGCCAGCAGCCAACCCGACATCTCTAACTATGGCTACACCTTC.

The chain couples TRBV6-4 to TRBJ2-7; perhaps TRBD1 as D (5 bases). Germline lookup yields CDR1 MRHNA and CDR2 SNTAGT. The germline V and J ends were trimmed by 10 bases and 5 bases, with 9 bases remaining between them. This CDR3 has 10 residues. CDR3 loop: CATPGNEQYF. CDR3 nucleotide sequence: TGTGCCACCCCAGGGAACGAGCAGTACTTC.

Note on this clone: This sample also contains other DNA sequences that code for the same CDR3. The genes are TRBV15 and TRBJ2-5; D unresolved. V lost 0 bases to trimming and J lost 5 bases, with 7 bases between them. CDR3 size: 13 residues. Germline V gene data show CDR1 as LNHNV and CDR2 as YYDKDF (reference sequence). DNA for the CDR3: TGTGCCACCAGCAGAGATCTCCAGGAGACCCAGTACTTC. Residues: CATSRDLQETQYF.

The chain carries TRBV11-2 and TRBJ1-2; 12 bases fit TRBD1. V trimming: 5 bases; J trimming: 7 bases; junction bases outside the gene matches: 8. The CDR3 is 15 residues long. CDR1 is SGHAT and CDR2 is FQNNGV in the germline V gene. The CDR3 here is CASSAWDRGQGGYTF. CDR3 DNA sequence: TGTGCCAGCAGCGCCTGGGACAGGGGGCAGGGTGGCTACACCTTC.

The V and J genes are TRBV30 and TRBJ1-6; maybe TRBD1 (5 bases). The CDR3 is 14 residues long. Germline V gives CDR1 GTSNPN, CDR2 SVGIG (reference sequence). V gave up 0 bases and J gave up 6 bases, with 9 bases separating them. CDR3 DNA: TGTGCCTGGAGTGTGGGACGGACTAATTCACCCCTCCACTTT. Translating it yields CAWSVGRTNSPLHF.

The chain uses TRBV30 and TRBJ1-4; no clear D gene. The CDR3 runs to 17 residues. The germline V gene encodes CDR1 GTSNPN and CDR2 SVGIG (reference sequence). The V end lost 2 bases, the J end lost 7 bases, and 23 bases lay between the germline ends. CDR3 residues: CAWSPTAGLLGSEKLFF. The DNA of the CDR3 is TGTGCCTGGAGTCCCACGGCTGGCCTACTTGGGAGTGAAAAACTGTTTTTT.

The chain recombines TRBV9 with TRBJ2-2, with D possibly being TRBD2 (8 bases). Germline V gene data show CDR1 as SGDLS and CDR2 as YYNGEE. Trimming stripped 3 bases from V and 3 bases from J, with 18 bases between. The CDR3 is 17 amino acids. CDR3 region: CASSAGGSGTYTGELFF. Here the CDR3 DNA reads TGTGCCAGCAGCGCAGGGGGTAGCGGGACCTACACCGGGGAGCTGTTTTTT. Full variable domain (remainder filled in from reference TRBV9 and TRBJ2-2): DSGVTQTPKHLITATGQRVTLRCSPRSGDLSVYWYQQSLDQGLQFLIQYYNGEERAKGNILERFSAQQFPDLHSELNLSSLELGDSALYFCASSAGGSGTYTGELFFGEGSRLTVL.

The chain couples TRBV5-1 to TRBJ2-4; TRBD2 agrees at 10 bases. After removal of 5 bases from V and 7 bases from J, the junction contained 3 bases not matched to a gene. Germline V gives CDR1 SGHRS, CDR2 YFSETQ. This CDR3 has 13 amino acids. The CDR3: CASSSGLANIQYF. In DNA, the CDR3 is TGCGCCAGCAGTTCGGGACTAGCGAACATTCAGTACTTC.

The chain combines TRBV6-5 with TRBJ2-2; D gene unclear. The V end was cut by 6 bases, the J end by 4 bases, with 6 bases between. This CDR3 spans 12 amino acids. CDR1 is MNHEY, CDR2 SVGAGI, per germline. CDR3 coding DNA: TGTGCCAGCAGAACGAGCACCGGGGAGCTGTTTTTT. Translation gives CASRTSTGELFF.

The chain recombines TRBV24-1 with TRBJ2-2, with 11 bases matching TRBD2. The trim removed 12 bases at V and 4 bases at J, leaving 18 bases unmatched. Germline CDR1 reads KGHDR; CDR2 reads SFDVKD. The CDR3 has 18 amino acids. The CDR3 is CAPEGLAETHILTGELFF. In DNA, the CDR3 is TGTGCCCCAGAGGGACTAGCGGAAACCCATATACTCACCGGGGAGCTGTTTTTT.

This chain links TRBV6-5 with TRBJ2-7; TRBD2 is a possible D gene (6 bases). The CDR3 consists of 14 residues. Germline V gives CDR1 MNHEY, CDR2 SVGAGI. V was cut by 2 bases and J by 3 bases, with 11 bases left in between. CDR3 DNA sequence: TGTGCCAGCAGTTACGGGGGGTCACTCTACGAGCAGTACTTC. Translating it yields CASSYGGSLYEQYF.

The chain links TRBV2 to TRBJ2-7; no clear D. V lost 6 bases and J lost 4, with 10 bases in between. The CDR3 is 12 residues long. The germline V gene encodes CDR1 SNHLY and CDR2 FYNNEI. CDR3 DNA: TGTGCCAGCAGCCTGAGGTCATACGAGCAGTACTTC. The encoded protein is CASSLRSYEQYF.

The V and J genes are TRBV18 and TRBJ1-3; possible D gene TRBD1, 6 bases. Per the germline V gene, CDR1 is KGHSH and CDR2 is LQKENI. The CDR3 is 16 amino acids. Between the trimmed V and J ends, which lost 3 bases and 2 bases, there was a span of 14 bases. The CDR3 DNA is TGTGCCAGCTCACCGGGACAACTGATTACTGGAAACACCATATATTTT. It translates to CASSPGQLITGNTIYF.

The CDR3 loop reads CASSPAGAGTDTQYF. For the CDR3, the DNA is TGTGCCAGCTCACCGGCGGGGGCGGGCACAGATACGCAGTATTTT. The chain combines TRBV18 with TRBJ2-3, with D tentatively TRBD2 (7 bases). V lost 3 bases, J lost 1 base, and 11 bases lay in between. Looked up from germline, CDR1 is KGHSH and CDR2 is LQKENI. The CDR3 runs to 15 residues. Full variable domain (missing parts from reference TRBV18 and TRBJ2-3): NAGVMQNPRHLVRRRGQEARLRCSPMKGHSHVYWYRQLPEEGLKFMVYLQKENIIDESGMPKERFSAEFPKEGPSILRIQQVVRGDSAAYFCASSPAGAGTDTQYFGPGTRLTVL.